Listed here is a single T cell receptor beta chain. This sample was included in a study of blood T cell repertoires in COVID-19. Study context: Spain, Italy and the United States supplied samples that represented acute and convalescent COVID-19.

CDR1 LNHDA and CDR2 SQIVND come from the germline V gene (reference sequence). V lost 4 bases to trimming and J lost 0 bases; unmatched junction nucleotides: 3. The CDR3 contains 14 residues. Generated by immunoSEQ multiplex PCR, the TCRdb table keeps only in-frame clones and is missing some. Among some 130,000 clones listed, around nine tenths were seen once. The sequenced material came from peripheral blood. The TCR originated in a woman between 65 and 79 years old with COVID-19, enrolled during active disease. This sequence joins TRBV19 and TRBJ2-7, with TRBD2 identical over 7 bases. CDR3 amino acids: CASSRTGGSYEQYF. The CDR3 DNA reads TGTGCCAGTAGTAGGACGGGGGGCTCCTACGAGCAGTACTTC.